These T cell receptor beta chains were read from a single sample in a study of T cells after yellow fever vaccination. Using its own MiXCR run on the 5' RACE reads, TCRdb lists one record per CDR3 protein. The sample consists of about 140,000 distinct CDR3 sequences, about 8% of them appearing once. The input for sequencing was CD4+ T cells sorted from PBMCs, taken 5 days after the yellow fever booster vaccination. Source of these receptors: a man aged 25 to 40 who received the YFV17D yellow fever vaccine. Each CDR3 is given with its conserved first and last residue. Fields, in order: D gene, J gene, V gene, clone size, CDR3 DNA, CDR3 protein. D genes are given only for firm matches. Rows may omit the clone size; those that give it use once, few, many or a size class.

TRBD2	TRBJ2-1	TRBV7-2	medium-sized	TGTGCCAGCGGCCCCGGCGGGGGCTCCTACAATGAGCAGTTCTTC	CASGPGGGSYNEQFF
TRBD1	TRBJ2-2	TRBV6-1	many	TGTGCCAGCAGCCCACCTCCAAGGACAGGGGTTGGCATCGAGGAGCTGTTTTTT	CASSPPPRTGVGIEELFF
TRBD1	TRBJ2-7	TRBV5-1	many	TGCGCCAGCAGTTGGGACAGCTACGAGCAGTACTTC	CASSWDSYEQYF
TRBD1	TRBJ2-7	TRBV20-1	many	TGCAGTGCACCGGACAGGGGGTTTGACGAGCAGTACTTC	CSAPDRGFDEQYF
NA	TRBJ1-1	TRBV20-1	many	TGCAGTGCTAGAGAGAGGGCGGCGGAAGCTTTCTTT	CSARERAAEAFF
TRBD1	TRBJ2-7	TRBV10-3	many	TGTGCCATCAGTGGGGACAGGGGGACCTACGAGCAGTACTTC	CAISGDRGTYEQYF
NA	TRBJ1-1	TRBV12-3/TRBV12-4	many	TGTGCCAGCAGGCTGACAGTAACGACTGAAGCTTTCTTT	CASRLTVTTEAFF
NA	TRBJ2-1	TRBV5-6	many	TGTGCCAGCAGCTTGGGGACGGTGGAGCATGAGCAGTTCTTC	CASSLGTVEHEQFF
NA	TRBJ2-7	TRBV20-1	many	TGCAGTGCCAGGGACGGCTACGAGCAGTACTTC	CSARDGYEQYF
NA	TRBJ2-1	TRBV5-1	many	TGCGCCAGCAGCTTGGGGCGGGACGGGAATGAGCAGTTCTTC	CASSLGRDGNEQFF
NA	TRBJ2-7	TRBV5-1	many	TGCGCCAGCAGCCCACCTGGTTACGAGCAGTACTTC	CASSPPGYEQYF
NA	TRBJ2-7	TRBV29-1	many	TGCAGCGCTCGAACAGGGCCCGAGCAGTACTTC	CSARTGPEQYF
TRBD2	TRBJ2-1	TRBV20-1	many	TGCAGTGCTAGAGATCCGGCTAGCGGGAGTGGCAATGAGCAGTTCTTC	CSARDPASGSGNEQFF
NA	TRBJ2-3	TRBV7-2	few	TGTGCCAGCAGCTCCACTCCCACAGGTTCGAGCGCTTTT	CASSSTPTGSSAF
NA	TRBJ2-2	TRBV29-1	many	TGCAGCGTTGATTCCGTTGGGAACACCGGGGAGCTGTTTTTT	CSVDSVGNTGELFF
NA	TRBJ1-1	TRBV4-3	many	TGCGCCAGCAGCCATGGCCGAAACACTGAAGCTTTCTTT	CASSHGRNTEAFF
NA	TRBJ2-3	TRBV3-1	NA	TGTGCCAGCTGCAAAAGGGGTGCGGGACCGCGCACAGATACGCAGTATTTT	CASCKRGAGPRTDTQYF
NA	TRBJ2-1	TRBV7-2	few	TGTGCCAGCAGCCCAGGGGCGGGAAGGGACAGCAATGAGCAGTTCTTC	CASSPGAGRDSNEQFF
NA	TRBJ1-2	TRBV20-1	NA	TGCAGTGGAAAAGGACCGGGACAAGTCTATGGCTACACCTTC	CSGKGPGQVYGYTF
NA	TRBJ1-3	TRBV7-2	many	TGTGCCAGCAGCTTAAAGGGCGCGAACTCTGGAAACACCATATATTTT	CASSLKGANSGNTIYF
NA	TRBJ2-5	TRBV5-1	many	TGCGCCAGCAGCTTGCAGGACCCCGGGAGTGCGACCCAGTACTTC	CASSLQDPGSATQYF
TRBD2	TRBJ2-4	TRBV7-2	few	TGTGCCAGCAGCTTAGTGAGCGGGAGAGTTTCCACGCACATTCAGTACTTC	CASSLVSGRVSTHIQYF
NA	TRBJ2-1	TRBV24-1	many	TGTGCCACCGAAGCGAGCTCCTACAATGAGCAGTTCTTC	CATEASSYNEQFF
NA	TRBJ2-1	TRBV25-1	many	TGTGCCAGCAGTGCGCCCCTGGGGGATAGGAGCTCCTACAATGAGCAGTTCTTC	CASSAPLGDRSSYNEQFF
NA	TRBJ2-7	TRBV20-1	many	TGCAGTGCCGAGGCACTGGCGAACTACGAGCAGTACTTC	CSAEALANYEQYF
NA	TRBJ2-2	TRBV20-1	many	TGCAGTGCTAGGGTGAACGCGAACACCGGGGAGCTGTTTTTT	CSARVNANTGELFF
TRBD2	TRBJ2-1	TRBV10-3	many	TGTGCCGCCGCGACTAGCGGGGACAATGAGCAGTTCTTC	CAAATSGDNEQFF
NA	TRBJ1-4	TRBV12-3/TRBV12-4	many	TGTGCCAGCAGAGTAAGGGGGGGAAAACTGTTTTTT	CASRVRGGKLFF
TRBD2	TRBJ2-7	TRBV27	many	TGTGCCAGCAGTTTAGGCGGGAGAGGCTACGAGCAGTACTTC	CASSLGGRGYEQYF
NA	TRBJ2-2	TRBV12-3/TRBV12-4	many	TGTGCCAGCAGTACAGGGGCGGGGGTGAACACCGGGGAGCTGTTTTTT	CASSTGAGVNTGELFF
NA	TRBJ2-7	TRBV7-8	many	TGTGCCAGCAGCGCCAGGGATATGGGGGCCTACGAGCAGTACTTC	CASSARDMGAYEQYF
NA	TRBJ2-7	TRBV7-2	many	TGTGCCAGCAGCTTAAGCCTCCCCTACGAGCAGTACTTC	CASSLSLPYEQYF
NA	TRBJ1-3	TRBV20-1	many	TGCAGTGCTTCTATTGGGGGAAACACCATATATTTT	CSASIGGNTIYF
NA	TRBJ2-3	TRBV12-3/TRBV12-4	many	TGTGCCAGCGGGGTAGGAGCAGATACGCAGTATTTT	CASGVGADTQYF
TRBD2	TRBJ2-3	TRBV5-1	many	TGCGCCAGCAGCCCGGGGACTAGCGGGAGAGGAGCAGATACGCAGTATTTT	CASSPGTSGRGADTQYF
NA	TRBJ2-3	TRBV20-1	many	TGCAGTGCACCCACAGATACGCAGTATTTT	CSAPTDTQYF
NA	TRBJ1-4	TRBV11-1	many	TGTGCCAGCAGCTTACCACTGCGGAAGGGTTCAACTAATGAAAAACTGTTTTTT	CASSLPLRKGSTNEKLFF
TRBD1	TRBJ1-2	TRBV6-2/TRBV6-3	many	TGTGCCAGCAGGCGAACGGCAGGGGGCTTGCGTGGCTACACCTTC	CASRRTAGGLRGYTF
NA	TRBJ2-3	TRBV5-1	few	TGCGCCAGCAGCCCGGACTCTAGGGATACGCAGTATTTT	CASSPDSRDTQYF
TRBD2	TRBJ2-7	TRBV6-5	many	TGTGCCAGCAGTTACTCGACTAGCGGGGCCTACGAGCAGTACTTC	CASSYSTSGAYEQYF
NA	TRBJ2-5	TRBV24-1	many	TGTGCCACCGGAAACCGGACTACAAGACAAGAGACCCAGTACTTC	CATGNRTTRQETQYF
NA	TRBJ2-7	TRBV7-2	many	TGTGCCAGCAGCTTAGGGGCAGGGGCGAGCGAGCAGTACTTC	CASSLGAGASEQYF
NA	TRBJ2-7	TRBV5-1	many	TGCGCCAGCTCCAAAGACGTATACGAGCAGTACTTC	CASSKDVYEQYF
NA	TRBJ2-3	TRBV5-1	many	TGCGCCAGCAGCTTGGAGGCTAGCAGGAGCACAGATACGCAGTATTTT	CASSLEASRSTDTQYF
TRBD2	TRBJ2-3	TRBV2	many	TGTGCCAGCAGCGGGGACTACACAGATACGCAGTATTTT	CASSGDYTDTQYF
NA	TRBJ2-7	TRBV2	many	TGTGCCAGCGGACTCCTATACGAGCAGTACTTC	CASGLLYEQYF
NA	TRBJ2-7	TRBV5-1	many	TGCGCCAGCAGACCAGGGGTAGCGGCCCCCTACGAGCAGTACTTC	CASRPGVAAPYEQYF
TRBD1	TRBJ1-5	TRBV20-1	many	TGCAGTGCTCACAGGGGTGGCAATCAGCCCCAGCATTTT	CSAHRGGNQPQHF
NA	TRBJ1-6	TRBV12-3/TRBV12-4	many	TGTGCCAGCACCCGGGGAGGGGTTTCACCCCTCCACTTT	CASTRGGVSPLHF
TRBD1	TRBJ1-4	TRBV7-9	NA	TGTGCCAGCAGCCAATCGACAGGGGTGGGGGAAAAACTGTTTTTT	CASSQSTGVGEKLFF
NA	TRBJ2-3	TRBV7-2	many	TGTGCCAGCAGCTTAGCCACAGATACGCAGTATTTT	CASSLATDTQYF
NA	TRBJ2-1	TRBV5-6	many	TGTGCCAGCAGTATGGGGGTAGGTGAGCAGTTCTTC	CASSMGVGEQFF
NA	TRBJ2-1	TRBV5-1	many	TGCGCCAGCAGCTTGGGGGTGGGATATCTGGATGAGCAGTTCTTC	CASSLGVGYLDEQFF
NA	TRBJ2-6	TRBV20-1	NA	TGCAGTGCTGGGGTAGTCGGGGCCAACGTCCTGACTTTC	CSAGVVGANVLTF
NA	TRBJ1-4	TRBV20-1	few	TGCAGTGCTAGAGACCGGAGAAGTACGGGAGTTGTTTTT	CSARDRRSTGVVF
TRBD1	TRBJ1-2	TRBV5-1	few	TGCGCCAGCAGCGGAGGACAGGGTGGCTACACCTTC	CASSGGQGGYTF
NA	TRBJ1-4	TRBV6-5	NA	TGTGCCAGCAGTTACGAGGGGTCTGAAAAACTGTTTTTT	CASSYEGSEKLFF
TRBD1	TRBJ1-1	TRBV5-1	many	TGCGCCAGCAGCTTGGATCCAGGGGGGAACACTGAAGCTTTCTTT	CASSLDPGGNTEAFF
NA	TRBJ2-1	TRBV21-1	many	TGTGCCAGCAGCAAGCGGGGGGGCTCGTTGACGTTATGGACGGGGCAGTTCTTC	CASSKRGGSLTLWTGQFF